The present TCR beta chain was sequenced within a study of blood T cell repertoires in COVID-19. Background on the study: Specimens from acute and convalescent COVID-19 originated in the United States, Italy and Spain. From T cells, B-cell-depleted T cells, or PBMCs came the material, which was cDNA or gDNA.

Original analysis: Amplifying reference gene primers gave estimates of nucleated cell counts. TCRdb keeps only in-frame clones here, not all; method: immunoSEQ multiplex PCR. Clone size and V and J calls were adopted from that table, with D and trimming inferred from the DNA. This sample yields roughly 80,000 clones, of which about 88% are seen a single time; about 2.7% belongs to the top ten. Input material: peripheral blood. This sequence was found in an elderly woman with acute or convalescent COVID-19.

CDR3 sequence reads: CAWRADRVYGYTF. The DNA of the CDR3 is TGTGCCTGGAGAGCCGACAGGGTCTATGGCTACACCTTC. The chain carries TRBV30 and TRBJ1-2; 7 bases map to TRBD1. The germline V gene encodes CDR1 GTSNPN and CDR2 SVGIG (reference sequence). Germline trimming cut 3 bases from V and 4 bases from J; bases unmatched to any gene: 5. The length of the CDR3 is 13 residues.